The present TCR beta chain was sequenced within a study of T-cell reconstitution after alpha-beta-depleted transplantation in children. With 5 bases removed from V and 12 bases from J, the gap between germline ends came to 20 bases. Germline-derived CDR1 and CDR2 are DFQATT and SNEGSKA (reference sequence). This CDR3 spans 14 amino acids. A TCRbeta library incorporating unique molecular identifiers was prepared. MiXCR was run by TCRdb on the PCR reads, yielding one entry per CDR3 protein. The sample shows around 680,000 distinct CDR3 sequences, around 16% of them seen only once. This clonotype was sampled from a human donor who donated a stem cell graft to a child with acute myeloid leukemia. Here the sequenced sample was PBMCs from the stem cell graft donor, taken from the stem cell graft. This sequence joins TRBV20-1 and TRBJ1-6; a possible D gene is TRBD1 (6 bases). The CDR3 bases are TGCAGTGCTCCGATGGGGGGGGCCGGTCTACCCCTCCACTTT. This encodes CSAPMGGAGLPLHF.